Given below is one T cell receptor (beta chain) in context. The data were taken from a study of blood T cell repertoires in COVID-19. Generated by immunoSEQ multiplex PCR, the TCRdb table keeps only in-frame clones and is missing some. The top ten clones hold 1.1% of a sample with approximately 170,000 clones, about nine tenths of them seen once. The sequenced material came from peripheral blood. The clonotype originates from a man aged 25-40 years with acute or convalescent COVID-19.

The CDR3 region is CASSRLAGNQPQHF. CDR3 DNA: TGTGCCAGTAGTAGGTTGGCGGGCAATCAGCCCCAGCATTTT. The chain employs TRBV19 and TRBJ1-5; D not resolved. Germline V CDR1 and CDR2: LNHDA, SQIVND (reference sequence). The germline V and J ends were trimmed by 4 bases and 2 bases, with 9 bases remaining between them. The CDR3 is made up of 14 amino acids. The full variable domain, rest sourced from reference TRBV19 and TRBJ1-5, is DGGITQSPKYLFRKEGQNVTLSCEQNLNHDAMYWYRQDPGQGLRLIYYSQIVNDFQKGDIAEGYSVSREKKESFPLTVTSAQKNPTAFYLCASSRLAGNQPQHFGDGTRLSIL.